This T cell receptor beta chain was captured in a study of beta chain features in type 1 diabetes. The CDR3 totals 15 residues. V lost 0 bases to trimming and J lost 4 bases; unmatched junction nucleotides: 5. The germline V gene encodes CDR1 SGHVS and CDR2 FQNEAQ. What was sequenced were expressed TCRB transcripts, since all of the isolated RNA had been reverse transcribed. Some clones are missing from TCRdb's copy, which holds only in-frame ones; the method was immunoSEQ multiplex PCR. This table holds about 220,000 clones, roughly 11% found once. Sample: central memory CD4+ T cells from blood. This receptor was taken from a man aged 18 to 30 in good health. V and J are TRBV7-8 and TRBJ2-7; 8 nucleotides match TRBD1. This chain's CDR3 is CASSLAAGGIYEQYF. DNA for the CDR3: TGTGCCAGCAGCTTAGCGGCAGGGGGCATATACGAGCAGTACTTC.